These T cell receptor beta chains were read from a single sample in a study of shared clonotypes between healthy human individuals. Sequencing was performed with immunoSEQ multiplex PCR; in TCRdb, only in-frame clones are kept and a portion is missing. In the table there are about 480,000 clones, roughly 78% of which are singletons. Sequencing input: PBMCs. Source of these receptors: a woman aged 40 to 50 in good health. Some clones in this sample may be carry-over from other donors' samples. The CDR3 runs from the conserved cysteine through the conserved F or W. The order of the fields is D gene, J gene, V gene, CDR3 protein. A D gene is named only where the DNA matches it firmly.

D gene: TRBD2
J gene: TRBJ2-5
V gene: TRBV6-4
CDR3 protein: CASSPGGGPQETQYF

D gene: NA
J gene: TRBJ2-3
V gene: TRBV7-3
CDR3 protein: CASSWSGTDTQYF

D gene: TRBD2
J gene: TRBJ2-7
V gene: TRBV29-1
CDR3 protein: CSAGSGSSYEQYF

D gene: NA
J gene: TRBJ1-3
V gene: TRBV18
CDR3 protein: CASSPNQGHAGNTIYF

D gene: TRBD2
J gene: TRBJ2-3
V gene: TRBV18
CDR3 protein: CASSPAPRTSGRAMADTQYF

D gene: NA
J gene: TRBJ2-1
V gene: TRBV5-1
CDR3 protein: CASSFSGASGGEQFF

D gene: NA
J gene: TRBJ1-1
V gene: TRBV14
CDR3 protein: CASSQVRLRDTEAFF

D gene: NA
J gene: TRBJ2-1
V gene: TRBV27
CDR3 protein: CASSSSGSSYNEQFF

D gene: NA
J gene: TRBJ2-1
V gene: TRBV12-5
CDR3 protein: CASGLVLSGGTYNEQFF

D gene: NA
J gene: TRBJ2-2
V gene: TRBV5-1
CDR3 protein: CASSPGLNTGELFF

D gene: TRBD2
J gene: TRBJ2-2
V gene: TRBV19
CDR3 protein: CASSKTSGRASNTGELFF

D gene: TRBD2
J gene: TRBJ2-1
V gene: TRBV7-3
CDR3 protein: CASSLTWLAGYNEQFF

D gene: NA
J gene: TRBJ1-4
V gene: TRBV7-2
CDR3 protein: CASSLEGGRGNEKLFF

D gene: TRBD1
J gene: TRBJ2-7
V gene: TRBV7-8
CDR3 protein: CASSTTGVSRSYEQYF

D gene: NA
J gene: TRBJ1-3
V gene: TRBV25-1
CDR3 protein: CASETRQQGNTIYF

D gene: NA
J gene: TRBJ2-1
V gene: TRBV15
CDR3 protein: CATSRLKEGEQFF

D gene: TRBD1
J gene: TRBJ2-1
V gene: TRBV2
CDR3 protein: CASRTGLYNEQFF

D gene: NA
J gene: TRBJ2-3
V gene: TRBV5-6
CDR3 protein: CASSFSGAWDTQYF

D gene: NA
J gene: TRBJ2-3
V gene: TRBV20-1
CDR3 protein: CSAGVAVGQYF

D gene: NA
J gene: TRBJ2-7
V gene: TRBV28
CDR3 protein: CATQARYEQYF

D gene: TRBD2
J gene: TRBJ2-2
V gene: TRBV7-7
CDR3 protein: CASSQGTSGFTGELFF

D gene: NA
J gene: TRBJ2-3
V gene: TRBV27
CDR3 protein: CASSSNRVRADTQYF

D gene: TRBD2
J gene: TRBJ2-1
V gene: TRBV13
CDR3 protein: CASSLDGTNYNEQFF

D gene: TRBD1
J gene: TRBJ2-7
V gene: TRBV5-1
CDR3 protein: CASSPGTGVYEQYF

D gene: NA
J gene: TRBJ2-1
V gene: TRBV7-9
CDR3 protein: CASSWGEVRGSGEQFF

D gene: TRBD2
J gene: TRBJ2-1
V gene: TRBV6-4
CDR3 protein: CASSERASGYNEQFF

D gene: NA
J gene: TRBJ1-1
V gene: TRBV28
CDR3 protein: CASNPAPGQKNTEAFF

D gene: NA
J gene: TRBJ1-2
V gene: TRBV19
CDR3 protein: CASRAVGTYGYTF

D gene: TRBD1
J gene: TRBJ1-6
V gene: TRBV28
CDR3 protein: CASSKGQGNSPLHF

D gene: TRBD2
J gene: TRBJ2-3
V gene: TRBV29-1
CDR3 protein: CSVRTSGNSDTQYF

D gene: NA
J gene: TRBJ1-5
V gene: TRBV19
CDR3 protein: CASISNGLGIQPQHF

D gene: NA
J gene: TRBJ2-7
V gene: TRBV9
CDR3 protein: CASSPELWGYEQYF

D gene: NA
J gene: TRBJ2-7
V gene: TRBV30
CDR3 protein: CAWSDGSNYEQYF

D gene: NA
J gene: TRBJ2-7
V gene: TRBV21-1
CDR3 protein: CASSKDRGSHEQYF